This TCR beta chain was sequenced during a study of T-cell memory formation after mild COVID-19. Looking at the study overall: Clusters of TCRs were largely donor specific. Study-level points and caveats: The pre-infection memory compartment contained some responding clones, suggesting cross-reactive memory joined. CD4+ contracting clones were mainly CM and EM; CD8+ ones, EMRA.

This clonotype was seen many times. What it binds is unknown. TCRdb re-called the 5' RACE reads with MiXCR, one entry per CDR3 protein. The sample contains roughly 450,000 distinct CDR3 sequences, 18% of which appear only once. V was pared by 4 bases and J by 5 bases, with 6 bases of the junction left unmatched. The germline V gene encodes CDR1 SGHRS and CDR2 YFSETQ. The CDR3 has 14 amino acids. The source material was PBMCs or a T cell subset sorted from them (not recorded which). This TCR was recovered from an adult woman who had mild COVID-19 (a few samples of this study predate the infection). Cell type and time point are not known. This chain connects TRBV5-1 to TRBJ2-4; TRBD1 agrees at 7 bases. The CDR3 sequence is CASSPTTGQNIQYF. The CDR3 region has the DNA TGCGCCAGCAGCCCTACGACAGGGCAAAACATTCAGTACTTC.